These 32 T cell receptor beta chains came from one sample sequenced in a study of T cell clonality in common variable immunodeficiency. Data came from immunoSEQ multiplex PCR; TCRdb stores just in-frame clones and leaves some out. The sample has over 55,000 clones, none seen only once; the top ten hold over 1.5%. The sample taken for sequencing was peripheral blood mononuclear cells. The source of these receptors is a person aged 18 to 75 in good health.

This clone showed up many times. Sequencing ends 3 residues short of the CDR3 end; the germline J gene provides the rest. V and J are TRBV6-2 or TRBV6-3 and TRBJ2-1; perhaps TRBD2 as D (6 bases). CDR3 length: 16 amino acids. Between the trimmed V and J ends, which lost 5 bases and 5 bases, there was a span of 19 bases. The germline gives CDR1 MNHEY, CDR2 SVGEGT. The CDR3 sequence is CASSQNVLAANNEQFF. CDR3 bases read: TGTGCCAGCAGTCAAAACGTCTTAGCGGCGAACAATGAG.

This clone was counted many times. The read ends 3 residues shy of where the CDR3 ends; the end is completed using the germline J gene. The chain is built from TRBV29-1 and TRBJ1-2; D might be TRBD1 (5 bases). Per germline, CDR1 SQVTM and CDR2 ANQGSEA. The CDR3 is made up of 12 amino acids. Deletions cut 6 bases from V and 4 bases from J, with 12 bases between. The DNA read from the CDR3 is TGCAGCGTGGGAGACAGTCTCTATGGC. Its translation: CSVGDSLYG. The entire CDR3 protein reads CSVGDSLYGYTF.

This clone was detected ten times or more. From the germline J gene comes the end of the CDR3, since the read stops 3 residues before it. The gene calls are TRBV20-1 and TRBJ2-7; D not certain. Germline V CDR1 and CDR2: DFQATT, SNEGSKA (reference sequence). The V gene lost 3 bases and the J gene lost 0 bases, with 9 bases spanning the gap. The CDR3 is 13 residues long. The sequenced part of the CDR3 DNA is TGCAGTGCTAGTAGCTCTCTCTCCTACGAG. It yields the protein CSASSSLSYE. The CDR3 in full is CSASSSLSYEQYF.

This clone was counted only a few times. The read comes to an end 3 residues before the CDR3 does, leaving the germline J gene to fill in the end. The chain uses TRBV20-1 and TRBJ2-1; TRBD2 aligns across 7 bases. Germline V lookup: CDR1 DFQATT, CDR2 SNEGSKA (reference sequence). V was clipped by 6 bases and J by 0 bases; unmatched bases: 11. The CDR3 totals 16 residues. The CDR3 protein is CSAQGGSTGSYNEQFF. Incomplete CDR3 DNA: TGCAGTGCCCAAGGCGGGAGTACGGGCTCCTACAATGAG.

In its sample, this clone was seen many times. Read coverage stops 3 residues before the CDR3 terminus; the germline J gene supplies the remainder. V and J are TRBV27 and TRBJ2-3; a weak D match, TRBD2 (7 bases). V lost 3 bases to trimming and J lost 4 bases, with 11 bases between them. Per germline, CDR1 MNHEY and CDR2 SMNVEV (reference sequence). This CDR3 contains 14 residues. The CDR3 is CASSLGGRADTQYF. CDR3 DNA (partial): TGTGCCAGCAGTTTGGGGGGGCGAGCAGATACG.

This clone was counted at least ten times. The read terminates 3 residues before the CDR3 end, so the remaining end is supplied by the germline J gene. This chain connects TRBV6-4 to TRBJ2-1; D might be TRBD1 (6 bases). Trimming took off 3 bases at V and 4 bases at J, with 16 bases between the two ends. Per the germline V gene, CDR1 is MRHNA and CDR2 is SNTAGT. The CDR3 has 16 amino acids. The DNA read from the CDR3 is TGTGCCAGCAGTGATTTGGCTAGGGGGAAATACAATGAG. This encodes CASSDLARGKYNE. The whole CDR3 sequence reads CASSDLARGKYNEQFF.

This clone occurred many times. The CDR3 loop reads CASSLGGEPYNEQFF. The sequenced part of the CDR3 DNA is TGTGCCAGCAGCTTAGGAGGGGAACCTTACAATGAG. The J gene is TRBJ2-1, the V gene TRBV11-3; D may match TRBD1 or TRBD2 (5 bases each). The CDR3 goes on 3 residues after the read ends, and that part is filled in from the germline J gene. CDR1 is SGHNT and CDR2 is YENEEA in the germline V gene. This CDR3 is 15 amino acids long. The V end lost 1 base, the J end lost 4 bases, and 11 bases lay between the germline ends.

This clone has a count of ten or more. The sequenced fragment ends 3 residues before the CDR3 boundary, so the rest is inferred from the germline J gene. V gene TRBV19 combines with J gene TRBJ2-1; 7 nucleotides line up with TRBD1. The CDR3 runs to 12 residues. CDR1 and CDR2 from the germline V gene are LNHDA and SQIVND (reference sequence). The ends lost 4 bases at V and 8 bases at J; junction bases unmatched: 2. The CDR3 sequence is CASSNRGDEQFF. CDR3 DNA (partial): TGTGCCAGTAGTAACAGGGGTGATGAG.

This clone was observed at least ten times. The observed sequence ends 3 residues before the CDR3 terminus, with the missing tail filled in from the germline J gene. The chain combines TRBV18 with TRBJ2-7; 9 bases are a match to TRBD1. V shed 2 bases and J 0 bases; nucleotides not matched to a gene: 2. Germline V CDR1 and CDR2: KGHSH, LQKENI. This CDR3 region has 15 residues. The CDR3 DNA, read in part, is TGTGCCAGCTCACCAGGGACAGGGATCTCCTACGAG. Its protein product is CASSPGTGISYE. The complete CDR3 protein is CASSPGTGISYEQYF.

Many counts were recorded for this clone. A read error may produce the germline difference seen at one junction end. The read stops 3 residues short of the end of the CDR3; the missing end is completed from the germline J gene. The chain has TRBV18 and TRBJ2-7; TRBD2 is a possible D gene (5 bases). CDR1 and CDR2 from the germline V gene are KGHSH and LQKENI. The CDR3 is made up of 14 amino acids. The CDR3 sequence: CASSPSGNSNEQYF. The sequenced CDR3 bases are TGTGCCAGCTCACCAAGCGGCAACTCCAACGAG. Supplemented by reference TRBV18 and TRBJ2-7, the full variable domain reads NAGVMQNPRHLVRRRGQEARLRCSPMKGHSHVYWYRQLPEEGLKFMVYLQKENIIDESGMPKERFSAEFPKEGPSILRIQQVVRGDSAAYFCASSPSGNSNEQYFGPGTRLTVT.

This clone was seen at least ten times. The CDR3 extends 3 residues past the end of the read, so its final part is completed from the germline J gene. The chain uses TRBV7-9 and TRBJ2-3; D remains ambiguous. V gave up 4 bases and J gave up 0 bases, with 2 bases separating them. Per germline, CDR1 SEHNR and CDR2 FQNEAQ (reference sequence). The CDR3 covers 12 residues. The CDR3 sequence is CASSSSTDTQYF. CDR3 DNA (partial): TGTGCCAGCAGCTCTAGCACAGATACG. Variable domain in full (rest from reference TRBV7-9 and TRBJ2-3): DTGVSQNPRHKITKRGQNVTFRCDPISEHNRLYWYRQTLGQGPEFLTYFQNEAQLEKSRLLSDRFSAERPKGSFSTLEIQRTEQGDSAMYLCASSSSTDTQYFGPGTRLTVL.

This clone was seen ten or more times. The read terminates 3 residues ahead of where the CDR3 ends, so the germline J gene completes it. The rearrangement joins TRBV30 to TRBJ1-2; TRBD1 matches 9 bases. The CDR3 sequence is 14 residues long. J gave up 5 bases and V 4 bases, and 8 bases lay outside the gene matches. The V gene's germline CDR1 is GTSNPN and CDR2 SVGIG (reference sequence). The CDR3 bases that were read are TGTGCCTGGACCGAGACAGGGGGTCCATATGGC. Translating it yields CAWTETGGPYG. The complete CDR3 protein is CAWTETGGPYGYTF.

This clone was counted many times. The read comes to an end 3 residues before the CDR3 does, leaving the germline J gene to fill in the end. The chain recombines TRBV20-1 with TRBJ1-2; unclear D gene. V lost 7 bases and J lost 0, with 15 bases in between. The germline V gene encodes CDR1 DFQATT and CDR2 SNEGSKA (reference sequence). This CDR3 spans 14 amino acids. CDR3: CSVHPRSSNYGYTF. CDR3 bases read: TGCAGTGTCCACCCGCGATCGTCTAACTATGGC.

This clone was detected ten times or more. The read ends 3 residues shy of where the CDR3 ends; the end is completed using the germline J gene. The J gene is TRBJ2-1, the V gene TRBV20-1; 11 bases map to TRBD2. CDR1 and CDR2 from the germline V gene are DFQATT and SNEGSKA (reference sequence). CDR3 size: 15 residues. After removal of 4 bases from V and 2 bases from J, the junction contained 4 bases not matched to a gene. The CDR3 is CSAIPGLAAYNEQFF. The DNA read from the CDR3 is TGCAGTGCTATTCCGGGACTAGCGGCCTACAATGAG.

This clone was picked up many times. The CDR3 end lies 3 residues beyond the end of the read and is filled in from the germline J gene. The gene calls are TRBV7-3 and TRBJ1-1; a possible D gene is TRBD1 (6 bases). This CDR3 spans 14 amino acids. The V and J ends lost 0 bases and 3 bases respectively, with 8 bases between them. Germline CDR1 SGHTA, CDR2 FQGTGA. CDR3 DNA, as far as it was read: TGTGCCAGCAGCTTAACAGGGGGGGACACTGAA. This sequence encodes CASSLTGGDTE. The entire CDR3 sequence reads CASSLTGGDTEAFF. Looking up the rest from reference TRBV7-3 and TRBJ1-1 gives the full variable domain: GAGVSQTPSNKVTEKGKYVELRCDPISGHTALYWYRQSLGQGPEFLIYFQGTGAADDSGLPNDRFFAVRPEGSVSTLKIQRTERGDSAVYLCASSLTGGDTEAFFGQGTRLTVV.

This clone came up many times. CDR3 bases read: TGCGCCAGCAGCAGAACAGGGTACAATGAG. It codes for CASSRTGYNE. The entire CDR3 is CASSRTGYNEQFF. The genes are TRBV4-1 and TRBJ2-1; a weak D match, TRBD1 (6 bases). Read sequence stops 3 residues before the CDR3 end, and the germline J gene provides the missing end. Trimming removed 5 bases at V and 4 bases at J, with 9 bases between. CDR1 and CDR2 (germline): MGHRA, YSYEKL. This CDR3 is 13 amino acids long.

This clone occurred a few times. CDR3: CASTPWGTGDETQYF. The covered CDR3 bases are TGTGCCAGCACTCCGTGGGGTACAGGGGACGAGACC. The rearrangement uses TRBV7-9 and TRBJ2-5, with 7 bases fitting TRBD1. The sequence runs out 3 residues before the end of the CDR3; the remainder is reconstructed from the germline J gene. From germline, CDR1 is SEHNR and CDR2 FQNEAQ (reference sequence). The CDR3 has 15 residues. The ends lost 7 bases at V and 5 bases at J; junction bases unmatched: 13.

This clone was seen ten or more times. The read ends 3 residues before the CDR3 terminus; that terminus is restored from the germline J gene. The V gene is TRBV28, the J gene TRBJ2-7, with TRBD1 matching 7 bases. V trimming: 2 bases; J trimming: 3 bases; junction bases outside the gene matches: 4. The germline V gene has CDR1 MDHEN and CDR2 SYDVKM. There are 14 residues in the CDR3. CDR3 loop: CASSLEGQHYEQYF. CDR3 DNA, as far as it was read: TGTGCCAGCAGTTTAGAGGGACAGCACTACGAG.

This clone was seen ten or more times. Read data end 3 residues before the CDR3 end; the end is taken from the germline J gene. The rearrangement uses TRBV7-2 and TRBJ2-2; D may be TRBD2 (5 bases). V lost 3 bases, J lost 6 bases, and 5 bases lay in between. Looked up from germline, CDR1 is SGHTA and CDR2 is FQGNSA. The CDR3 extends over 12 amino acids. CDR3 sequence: CASSFGAGELFF. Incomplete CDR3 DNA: TGTGCCAGCAGCTTCGGGGCCGGGGAG.

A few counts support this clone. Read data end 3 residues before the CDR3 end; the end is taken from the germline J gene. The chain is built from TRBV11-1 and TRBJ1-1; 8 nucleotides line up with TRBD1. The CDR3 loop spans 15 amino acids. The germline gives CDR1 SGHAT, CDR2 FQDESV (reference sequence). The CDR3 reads CASSSGTGPLKEAFF. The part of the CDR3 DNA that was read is TGTGCCAGCAGCTCTGGGACAGGCCCTTTGAAGGAA.

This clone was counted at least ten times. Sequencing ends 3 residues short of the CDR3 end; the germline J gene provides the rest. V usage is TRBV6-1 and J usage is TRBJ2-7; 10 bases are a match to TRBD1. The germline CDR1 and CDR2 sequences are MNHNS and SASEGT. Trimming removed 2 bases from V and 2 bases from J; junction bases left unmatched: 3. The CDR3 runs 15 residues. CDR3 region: CASSETGTGAYEQYF. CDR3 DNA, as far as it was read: TGTGCCAGCAGTGAAACGGGGACAGGGGCCTACGAG.

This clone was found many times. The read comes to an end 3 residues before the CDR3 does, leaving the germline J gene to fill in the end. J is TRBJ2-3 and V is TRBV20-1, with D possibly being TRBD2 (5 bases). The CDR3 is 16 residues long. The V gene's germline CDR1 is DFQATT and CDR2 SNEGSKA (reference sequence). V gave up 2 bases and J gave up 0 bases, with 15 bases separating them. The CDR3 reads CSARTHLARSTDTQYF. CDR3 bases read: TGCAGTGCTAGAACCCATTTAGCGAGAAGCACAGATACG.

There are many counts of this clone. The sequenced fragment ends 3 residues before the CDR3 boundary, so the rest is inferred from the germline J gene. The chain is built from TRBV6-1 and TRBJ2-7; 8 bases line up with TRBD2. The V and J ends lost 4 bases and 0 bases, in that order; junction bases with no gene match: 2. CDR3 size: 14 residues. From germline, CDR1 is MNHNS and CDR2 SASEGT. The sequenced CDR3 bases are TGTGCCAGCAGTGGTAGCGGGATCTCCTACGAG. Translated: CASSGSGISYE. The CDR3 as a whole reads CASSGSGISYEQYF.

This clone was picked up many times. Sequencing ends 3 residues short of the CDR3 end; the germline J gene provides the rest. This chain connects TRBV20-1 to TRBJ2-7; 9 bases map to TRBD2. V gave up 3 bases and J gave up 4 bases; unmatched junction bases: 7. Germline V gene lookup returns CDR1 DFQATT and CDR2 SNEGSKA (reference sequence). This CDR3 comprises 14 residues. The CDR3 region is CSASRGGRGYEQYF. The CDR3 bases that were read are TGCAGTGCTAGTAGGGGCGGGAGGGGGTACGAG.

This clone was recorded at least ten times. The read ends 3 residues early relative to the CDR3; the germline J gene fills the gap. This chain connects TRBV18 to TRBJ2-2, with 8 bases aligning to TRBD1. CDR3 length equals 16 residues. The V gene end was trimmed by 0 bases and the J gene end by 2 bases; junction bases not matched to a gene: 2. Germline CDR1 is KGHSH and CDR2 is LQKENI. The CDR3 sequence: CASSPPDRVNTGELFF. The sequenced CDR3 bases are TGTGCCAGCTCACCACCGGACAGGGTCAACACCGGGGAG.

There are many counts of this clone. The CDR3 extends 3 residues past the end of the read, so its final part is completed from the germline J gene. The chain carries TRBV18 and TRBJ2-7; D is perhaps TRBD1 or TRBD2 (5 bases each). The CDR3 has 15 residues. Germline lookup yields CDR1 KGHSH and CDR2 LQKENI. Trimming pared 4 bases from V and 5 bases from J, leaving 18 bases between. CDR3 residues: CASSRERGRANEQYF. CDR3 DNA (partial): TGTGCCAGCTCACGGGAGCGTGGCAGGGCTAACGAG.

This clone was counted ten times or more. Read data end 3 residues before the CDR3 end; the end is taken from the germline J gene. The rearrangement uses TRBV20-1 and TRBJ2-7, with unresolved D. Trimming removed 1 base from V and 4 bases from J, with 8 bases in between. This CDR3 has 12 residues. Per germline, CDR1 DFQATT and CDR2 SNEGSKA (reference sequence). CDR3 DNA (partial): TGCAGTGCTAGAGTGATAGGGTACGAG. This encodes CSARVIGYE. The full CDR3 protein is CSARVIGYEQYF.

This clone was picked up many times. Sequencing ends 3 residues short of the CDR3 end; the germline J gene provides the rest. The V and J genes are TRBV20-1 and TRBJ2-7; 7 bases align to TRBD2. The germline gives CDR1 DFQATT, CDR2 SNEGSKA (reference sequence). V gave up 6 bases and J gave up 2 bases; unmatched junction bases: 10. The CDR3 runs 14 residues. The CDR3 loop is CSAKTAGAAYEQYF. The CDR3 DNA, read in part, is TGCAGTGCCAAAACCGCGGGAGCCGCCTACGAG.

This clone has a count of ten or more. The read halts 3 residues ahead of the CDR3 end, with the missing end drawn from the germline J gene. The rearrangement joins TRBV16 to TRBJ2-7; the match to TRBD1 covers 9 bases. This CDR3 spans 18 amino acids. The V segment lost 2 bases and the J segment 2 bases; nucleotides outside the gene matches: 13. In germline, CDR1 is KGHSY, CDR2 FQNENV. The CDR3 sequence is CASSQRLETGTGTYEQYF. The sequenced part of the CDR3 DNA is TGTGCCAGCAGCCAACGGTTGGAAACCGGGACAGGGACCTACGAG.

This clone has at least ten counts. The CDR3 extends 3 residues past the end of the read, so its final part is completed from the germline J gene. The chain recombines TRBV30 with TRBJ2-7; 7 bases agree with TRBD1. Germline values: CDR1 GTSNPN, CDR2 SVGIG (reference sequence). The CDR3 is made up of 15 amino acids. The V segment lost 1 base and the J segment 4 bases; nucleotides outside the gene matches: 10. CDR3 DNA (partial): TGTGCCTGGAGTGGAGAGGGGGCGGCATTTTACGAG. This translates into CAWSGEGAAFYE. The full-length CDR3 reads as CAWSGEGAAFYEQYF.

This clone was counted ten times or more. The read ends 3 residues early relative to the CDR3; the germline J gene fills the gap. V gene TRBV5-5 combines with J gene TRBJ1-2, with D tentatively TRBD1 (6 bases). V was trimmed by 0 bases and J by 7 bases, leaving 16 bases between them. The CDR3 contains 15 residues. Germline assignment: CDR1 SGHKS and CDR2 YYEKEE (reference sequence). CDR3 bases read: TGTGCCAGCAGCTTGGAGGTGGGGGGGCCGCGTGGC. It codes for CASSLEVGGPRG. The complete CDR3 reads CASSLEVGGPRGYTF.

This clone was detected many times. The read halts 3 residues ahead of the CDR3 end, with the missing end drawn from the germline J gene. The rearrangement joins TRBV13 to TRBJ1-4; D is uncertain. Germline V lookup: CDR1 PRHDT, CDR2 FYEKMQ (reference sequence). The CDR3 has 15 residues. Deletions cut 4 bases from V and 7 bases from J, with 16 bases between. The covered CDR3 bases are TGTGCCAGCAGCTCTAGCCAGGACTGGGGTGAAAAA. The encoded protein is CASSSSQDWGEK. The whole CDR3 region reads CASSSSQDWGEKLFF.